The following is a T cell receptor beta chain sequence with its context. From the 5' RACE reads, TCRdb called clonotypes with MiXCR, one entry per CDR3 protein. Counted here are some 560,000 distinct CDR3 sequences, 15% to 20% occurring once; the ten biggest clones make up about 13%. The data belong to a study of T cells after yellow fever vaccination. Germline trimming cut 7 bases from V and 9 bases from J; bases unmatched to any gene: 3. Germline CDR1 is MGHDK and CDR2 is SYGVNS. The CDR3 totals 12 residues. The source of this sequence is a man aged 25-45 years who received the YFV17D yellow fever vaccine. The chain joins TRBV25-1 to TRBJ2-1, with TRBD1 identical over 10 bases. The sequencing used PBMCs, collected 15 days after the yellow fever booster vaccination. The CDR3 reads CASTTGGSEQFF. For the CDR3, the DNA is TGTGCCAGCACGACAGGGGGCAGTGAGCAGTTCTTC.